This T cell receptor (beta chain) was sequenced for a study of cytomegalovirus exposure and HLA in healthy donors. Clones were sequenced by immunoSEQ multiplex PCR, and TCRdb holds only the in-frame ones, with some missing. The table includes 140,000 or so clones, 75% to 90% detected once. The CDR3 covers 15 residues. The V end lost 1 base, the J end lost 4 bases, and 14 bases lay between the germline ends. The V gene's germline CDR1 is SGHAT and CDR2 FQNNGV. This receptor was obtained from a woman aged 30 to 39 in good health and CMV-seropositive. Sequencing input: PBMCs. The gene calls are TRBV11-2 and TRBJ2-7; D remains unclear. The CDR3 sequence: CASSLAFGAGYEQYF. For the CDR3, the DNA is TGTGCCAGCAGCTTAGCTTTCGGAGCCGGGTACGAGCAGTACTTC.